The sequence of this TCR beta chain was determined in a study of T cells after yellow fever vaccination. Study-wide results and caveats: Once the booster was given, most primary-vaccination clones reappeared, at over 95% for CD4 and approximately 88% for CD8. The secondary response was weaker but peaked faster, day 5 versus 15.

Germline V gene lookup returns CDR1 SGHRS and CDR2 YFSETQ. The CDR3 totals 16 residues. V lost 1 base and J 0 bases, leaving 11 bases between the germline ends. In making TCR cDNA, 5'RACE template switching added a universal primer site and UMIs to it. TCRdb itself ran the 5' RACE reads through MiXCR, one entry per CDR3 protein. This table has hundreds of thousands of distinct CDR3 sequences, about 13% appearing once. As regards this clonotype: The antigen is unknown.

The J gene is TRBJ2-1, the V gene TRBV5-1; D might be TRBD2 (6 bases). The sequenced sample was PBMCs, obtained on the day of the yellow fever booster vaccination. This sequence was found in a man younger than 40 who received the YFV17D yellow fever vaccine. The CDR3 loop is CASSLFAGSSYNEQFF. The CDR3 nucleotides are TGCGCCAGCAGCTTGTTCGCGGGAAGCTCCTACAATGAGCAGTTCTTC.